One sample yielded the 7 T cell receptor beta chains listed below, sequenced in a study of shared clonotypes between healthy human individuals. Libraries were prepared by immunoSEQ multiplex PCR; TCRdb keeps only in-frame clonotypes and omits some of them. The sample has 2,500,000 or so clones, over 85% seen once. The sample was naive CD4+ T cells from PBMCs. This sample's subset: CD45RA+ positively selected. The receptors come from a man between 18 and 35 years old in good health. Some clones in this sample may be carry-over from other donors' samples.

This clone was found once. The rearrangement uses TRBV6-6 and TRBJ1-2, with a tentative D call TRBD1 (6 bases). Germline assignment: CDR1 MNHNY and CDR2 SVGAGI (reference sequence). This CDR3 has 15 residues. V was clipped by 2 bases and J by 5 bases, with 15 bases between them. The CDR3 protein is CASSYKFRGGYGYTF. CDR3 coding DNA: TGTGCCAGCAGTTACAAATTCAGGGGAGGTTATGGCTACACCTTC.

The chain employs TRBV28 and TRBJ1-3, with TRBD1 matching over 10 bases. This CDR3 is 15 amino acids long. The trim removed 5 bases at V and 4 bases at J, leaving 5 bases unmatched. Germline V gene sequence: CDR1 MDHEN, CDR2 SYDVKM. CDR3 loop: CASSIDRGRGNTIYF. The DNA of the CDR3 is TGTGCCAGCAGTATTGACAGGGGGCGCGGAAACACCATATATTTT.

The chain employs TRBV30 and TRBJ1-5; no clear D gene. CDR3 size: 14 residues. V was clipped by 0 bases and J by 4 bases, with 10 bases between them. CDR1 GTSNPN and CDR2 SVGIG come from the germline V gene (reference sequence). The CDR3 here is CAWSVGSENQPQHF. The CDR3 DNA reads TGTGCCTGGAGTGTCGGATCCGAGAATCAGCCCCAGCATTTT.

DNA of the CDR3: TGTGCCAGCAGTCAGCCCACCGGGACAAGTTGGTTCTTC. This encodes CASSQPTGTSWFF. The V call is TRBV28, the J call TRBJ2-1, with a weak D call TRBD1 (6 bases). CDR1 MDHEN and CDR2 SYDVKM come from the germline V gene. Deletions cut 5 bases from V and 15 bases from J, with 20 bases between. The CDR3 is made up of 13 amino acids.

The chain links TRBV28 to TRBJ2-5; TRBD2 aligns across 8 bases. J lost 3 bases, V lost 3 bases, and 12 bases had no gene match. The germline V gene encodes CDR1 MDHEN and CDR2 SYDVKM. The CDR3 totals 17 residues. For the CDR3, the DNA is TGTGCCAGCAGTTTGGGGGGTGCAAGCGGGAGCGAAGAGACCCAGTACTTC. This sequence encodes CASSLGGASGSEETQYF.

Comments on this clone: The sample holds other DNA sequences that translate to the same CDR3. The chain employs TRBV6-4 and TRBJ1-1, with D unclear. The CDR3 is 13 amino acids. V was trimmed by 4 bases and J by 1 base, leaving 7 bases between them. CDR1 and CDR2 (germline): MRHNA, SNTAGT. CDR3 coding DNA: TGTGCCAGCAGTGCTGGCGGGAACACTGAAGCTTTCTTT. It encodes CASSAGGNTEAFF.

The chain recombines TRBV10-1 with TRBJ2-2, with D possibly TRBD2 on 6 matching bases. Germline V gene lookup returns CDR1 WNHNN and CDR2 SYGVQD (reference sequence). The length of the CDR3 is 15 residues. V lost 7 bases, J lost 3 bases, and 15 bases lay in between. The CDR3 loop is CASKHGRLDTGELFF. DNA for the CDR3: TGCGCCAGCAAACACGGGAGATTGGACACCGGGGAGCTGTTTTTT.